This T cell receptor beta chain was identified during a study of OX40 agonist ivuxolimab in advanced cancers. Study summary: A diagnosis of hepatocellular carcinoma, melanoma, renal cell or head and neck cancer was present in dose-escalation patients.

Regarding the study as a whole: Which antigen the expanded peripheral T cells recognized is unknown.

V gave up 6 bases and J gave up 4 bases, with 12 bases separating them. The CDR3 runs to 13 residues. The germline gives CDR1 SNHLY, CDR2 FYNNEI. Comment on this clone: Its antigen is still unknown.

Only in-frame clones appear in the TCRdb table, and some are missing; sequencing was by immunoSEQ multiplex PCR. The repertoire consists of some 5,500 clones, with about 85% occurring once and the leading ten covering roughly 24%. The chain joins TRBV2 to TRBJ1-2; D uncertain. This TCR was sampled from an adult with an advanced solid tumor such as melanoma, head and neck, liver or kidney cancer. The sample here was CD4+ or CD8+ T cells sorted from blood, taken in a trial of the OX40 agonist ivuxolimab. CDR3: CASSQRGSYGYTF. DNA for the CDR3: TGTGCCAGCAGCCAAAGAGGCAGCTATGGCTACACCTTC.